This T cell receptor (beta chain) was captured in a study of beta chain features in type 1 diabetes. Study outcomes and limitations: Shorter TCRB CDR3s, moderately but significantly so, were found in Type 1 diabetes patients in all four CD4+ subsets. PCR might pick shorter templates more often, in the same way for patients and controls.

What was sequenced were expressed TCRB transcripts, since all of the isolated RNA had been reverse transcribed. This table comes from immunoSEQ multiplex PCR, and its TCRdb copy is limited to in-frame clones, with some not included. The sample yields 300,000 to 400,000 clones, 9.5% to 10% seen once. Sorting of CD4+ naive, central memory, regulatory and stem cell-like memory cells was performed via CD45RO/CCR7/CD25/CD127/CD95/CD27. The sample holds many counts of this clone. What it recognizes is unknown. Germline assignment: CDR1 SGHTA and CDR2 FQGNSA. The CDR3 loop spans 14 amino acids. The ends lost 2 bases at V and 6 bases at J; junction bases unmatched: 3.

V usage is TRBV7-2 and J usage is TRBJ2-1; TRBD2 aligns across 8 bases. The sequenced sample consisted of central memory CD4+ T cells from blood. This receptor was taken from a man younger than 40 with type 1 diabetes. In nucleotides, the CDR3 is TGTGCCAGCAGCTTATTCCTAGCGGGCAATGAGCAGTTCTTC. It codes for CASSLFLAGNEQFF.